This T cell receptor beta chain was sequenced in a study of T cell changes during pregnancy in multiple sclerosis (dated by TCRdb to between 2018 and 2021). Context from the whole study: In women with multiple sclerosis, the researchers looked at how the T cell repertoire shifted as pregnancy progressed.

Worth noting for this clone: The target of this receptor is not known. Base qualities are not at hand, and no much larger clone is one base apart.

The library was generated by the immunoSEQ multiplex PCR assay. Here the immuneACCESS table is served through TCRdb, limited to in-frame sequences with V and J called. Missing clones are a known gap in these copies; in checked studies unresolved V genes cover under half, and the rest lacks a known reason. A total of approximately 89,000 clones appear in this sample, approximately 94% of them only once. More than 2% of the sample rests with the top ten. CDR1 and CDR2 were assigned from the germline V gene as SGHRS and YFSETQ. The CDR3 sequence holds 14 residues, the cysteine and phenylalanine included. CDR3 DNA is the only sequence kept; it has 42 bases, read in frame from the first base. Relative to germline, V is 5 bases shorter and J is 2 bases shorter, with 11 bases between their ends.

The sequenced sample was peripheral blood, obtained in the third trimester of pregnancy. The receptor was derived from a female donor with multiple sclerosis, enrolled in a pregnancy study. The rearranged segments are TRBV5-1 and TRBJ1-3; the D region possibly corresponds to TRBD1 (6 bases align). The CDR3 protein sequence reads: CASRQGFAGNTIYF. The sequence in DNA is TGCGCCAGCAGACAGGGATTCGCTGGAAACACCATATATTTT.